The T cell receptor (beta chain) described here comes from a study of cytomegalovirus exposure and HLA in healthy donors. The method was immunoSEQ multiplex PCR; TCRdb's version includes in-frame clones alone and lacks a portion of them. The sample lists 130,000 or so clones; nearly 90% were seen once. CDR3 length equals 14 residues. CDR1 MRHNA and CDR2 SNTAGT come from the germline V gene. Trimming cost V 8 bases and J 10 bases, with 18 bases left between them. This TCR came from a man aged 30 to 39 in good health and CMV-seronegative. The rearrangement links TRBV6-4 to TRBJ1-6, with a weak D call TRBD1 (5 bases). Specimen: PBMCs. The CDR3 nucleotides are TGTGCCAGCGCTATCAGGGAATTTGTCTCACCCCTCCACTTT. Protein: CASAIREFVSPLHF.